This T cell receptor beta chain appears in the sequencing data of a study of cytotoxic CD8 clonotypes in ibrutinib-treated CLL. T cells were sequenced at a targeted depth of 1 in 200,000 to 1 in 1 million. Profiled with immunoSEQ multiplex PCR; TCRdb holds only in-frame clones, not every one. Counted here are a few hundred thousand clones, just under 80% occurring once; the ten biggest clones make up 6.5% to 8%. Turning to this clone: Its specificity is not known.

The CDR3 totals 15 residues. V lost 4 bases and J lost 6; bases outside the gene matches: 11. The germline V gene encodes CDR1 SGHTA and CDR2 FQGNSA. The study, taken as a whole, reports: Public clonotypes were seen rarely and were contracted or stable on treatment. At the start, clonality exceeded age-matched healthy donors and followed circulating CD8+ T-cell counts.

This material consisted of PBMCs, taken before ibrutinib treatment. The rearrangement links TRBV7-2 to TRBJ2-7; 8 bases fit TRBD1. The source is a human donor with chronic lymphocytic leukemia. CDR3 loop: CASSSAPGQEAEQYF. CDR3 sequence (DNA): TGTGCCAGCAGCTCAGCCCCGGGACAGGAGGCCGAGCAGTACTTC.